This entry lists 2 T cell receptor beta chains sequenced from one sample in a study of blood T cell repertoires in COVID-19. TCRdb's copy holds only in-frame clones and misses some; the assay was immunoSEQ multiplex PCR. The data contain around 200,000 clones, roughly 88% of them seen just once; the ten biggest clones take up 5.6%. Material: PBMCs or T cells enriched from blood (not recorded which). These TCRs come from a man aged 35-49 years with acute COVID-19.

The CDR3 protein is CASSFGTALEQYF. The CDR3 coding sequence is TGTGCCAGCAGTTTCGGGACAGCACTCGAGCAGTACTTC. This chain links TRBV12-3 or TRBV12-4 with TRBJ2-7; 7 bases agree with TRBD1. V lost 3 bases to trimming and J lost 6 bases; unmatched junction nucleotides: 5. This CDR3 region has 13 residues.

V and J are TRBV24-1 and TRBJ2-7, with 7 bases lining up with TRBD1. With 4 bases clipped from V and 2 bases from J, the junction kept 7 bases outside the gene matches. The CDR3 totals 15 residues. Germline V gene data show CDR1 as KGHDR and CDR2 as SFDVKD. CDR3 nucleotides: TGTGCCACCAGTGACCCGACAGGGCTAACCTACGAGCAGTACTTC. It translates to CATSDPTGLTYEQYF.